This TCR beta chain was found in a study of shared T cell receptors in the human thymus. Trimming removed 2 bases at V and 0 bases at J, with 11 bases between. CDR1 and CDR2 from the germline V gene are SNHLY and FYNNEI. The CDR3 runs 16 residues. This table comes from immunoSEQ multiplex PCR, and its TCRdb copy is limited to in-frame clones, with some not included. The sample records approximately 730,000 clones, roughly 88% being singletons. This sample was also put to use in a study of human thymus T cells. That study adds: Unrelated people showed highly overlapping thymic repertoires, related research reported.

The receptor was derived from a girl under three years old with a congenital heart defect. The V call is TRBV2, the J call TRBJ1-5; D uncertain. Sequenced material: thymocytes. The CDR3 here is CASSENQANSNQPQHF. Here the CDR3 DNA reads TGTGCCAGCAGTGAAAATCAGGCTAATAGCAATCAGCCCCAGCATTTT.